This TCR beta chain was observed in a study of CD8 T cells in Susac syndrome. Overall study context: When their blood was taken, the Susac syndrome patients had either not yet had any therapy, were taking corticosteroids, or were taking intravenous immunoglobulin alone.

The V gene end was trimmed by 1 base and the J gene end by 4 bases; junction bases not matched to a gene: 13. CDR3 size: 17 residues. The germline gives CDR1 DFQATT, CDR2 SNEGSKA (reference sequence). This clonotype was seen just once. The RNA input was about 0.5 to 1 ug, and it was reverse transcribed with random hexamers. The immunoSEQ assay covered 54 Vbeta and 13 Jbeta segments for CDR3. TCRdb reanalysed the immunoSEQ multiplex PCR reads using MiXCR and keeps one entry per CDR3 protein. In the table there are some 140,000 distinct CDR3 sequences, roughly 94% of which are singletons. The sequenced sample was CD8+ T cells from PBMCs. This TCR derives from a human donor with Susac syndrome. The chain is built from TRBV20-1 and TRBJ2-5; 9 positions agree with TRBD2. The CDR3 loop is CSARGDQGGRELETQYF. CDR3 nucleotide sequence: TGCAGTGCTAGAGGTGATCAAGGCGGGAGGGAATTAGAGACCCAGTACTTC.